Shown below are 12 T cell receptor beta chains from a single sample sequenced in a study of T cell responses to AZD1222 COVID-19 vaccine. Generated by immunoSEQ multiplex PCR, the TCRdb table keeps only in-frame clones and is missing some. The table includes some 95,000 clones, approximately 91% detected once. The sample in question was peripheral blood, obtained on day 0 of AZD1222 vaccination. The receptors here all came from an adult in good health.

Written as DNA, the CDR3 is TGTGCCAGCAGAGACGGATCAGGGGAGGTGGCTGAAGCTTTCTTT. Its translation: CASRDGSGEVAEAFF. The rearrangement joins TRBV6-5 to TRBJ1-1; possible D gene TRBD1, 6 bases. Germline V CDR1 and CDR2: MNHEY, SVGAGI. The CDR3 has 15 amino acids. V lost 6 bases and J 6 bases, leaving 20 bases between the germline ends.

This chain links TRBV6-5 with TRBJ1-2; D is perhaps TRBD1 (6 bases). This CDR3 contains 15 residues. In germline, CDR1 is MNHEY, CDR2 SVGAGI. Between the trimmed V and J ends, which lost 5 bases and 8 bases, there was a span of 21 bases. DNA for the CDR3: TGTGCCAGCAGTACCCCGGACAGCCTCTCGGGCGGCTACACCTTC. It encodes CASSTPDSLSGGYTF.

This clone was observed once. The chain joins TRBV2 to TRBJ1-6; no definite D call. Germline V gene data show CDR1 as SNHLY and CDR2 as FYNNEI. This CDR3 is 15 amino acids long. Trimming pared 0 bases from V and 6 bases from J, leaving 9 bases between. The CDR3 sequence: CASSEAWVRNSPLHF. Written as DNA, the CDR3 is TGTGCCAGCAGTGAAGCTTGGGTTCGTAATTCACCCCTCCACTTT.

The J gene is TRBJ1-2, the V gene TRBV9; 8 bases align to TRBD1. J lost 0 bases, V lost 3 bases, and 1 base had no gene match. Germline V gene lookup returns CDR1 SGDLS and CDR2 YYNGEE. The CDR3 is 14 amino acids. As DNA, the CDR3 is TGTGCCAGCAGCGAACAGGGGGCTAACTATGGCTACACCTTC. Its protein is CASSEQGANYGYTF.

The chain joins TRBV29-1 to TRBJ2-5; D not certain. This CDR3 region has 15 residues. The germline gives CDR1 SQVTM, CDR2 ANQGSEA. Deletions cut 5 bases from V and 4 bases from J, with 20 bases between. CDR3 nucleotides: TGCAGCGTTATTGTCCCAATTACATCAGCAGAGACCCAGTACTTC. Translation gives CSVIVPITSAETQYF.

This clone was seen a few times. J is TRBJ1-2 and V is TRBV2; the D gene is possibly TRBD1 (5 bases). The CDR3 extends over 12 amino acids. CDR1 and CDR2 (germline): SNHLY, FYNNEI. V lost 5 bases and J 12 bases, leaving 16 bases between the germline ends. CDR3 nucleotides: TGTGCCAGCAGTTCGACAGTTACGAGCGACACCTTC. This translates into CASSSTVTSDTF.

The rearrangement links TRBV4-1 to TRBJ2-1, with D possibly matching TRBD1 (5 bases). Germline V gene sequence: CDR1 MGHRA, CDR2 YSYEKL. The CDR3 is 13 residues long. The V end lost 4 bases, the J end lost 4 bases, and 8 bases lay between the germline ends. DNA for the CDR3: TGCGCCAGCAGCCGGGGCCCTTACAATGAGCAGTTCTTC. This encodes CASSRGPYNEQFF.

The CDR3 coding sequence is TGTGCCACCCAACTAGCGGGGGGTCAAGGCACGCAGTATTTT. Encoded protein: CATQLAGGQGTQYF. This chain joins TRBV6-5 and TRBJ2-3; 12 positions match TRBD2. This CDR3 comprises 14 residues. Per germline, CDR1 MNHEY and CDR2 SVGAGI. The ends lost 10 bases at V and 9 bases at J; junction bases unmatched: 11.

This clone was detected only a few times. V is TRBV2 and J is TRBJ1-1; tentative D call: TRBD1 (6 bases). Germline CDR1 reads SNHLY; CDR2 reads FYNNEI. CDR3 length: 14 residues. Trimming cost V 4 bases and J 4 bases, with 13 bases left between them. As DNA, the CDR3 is TGTGCCAGCAGTGTCCCAGGGGCCCGCACTGAAGCTTTCTTT. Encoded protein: CASSVPGARTEAFF.

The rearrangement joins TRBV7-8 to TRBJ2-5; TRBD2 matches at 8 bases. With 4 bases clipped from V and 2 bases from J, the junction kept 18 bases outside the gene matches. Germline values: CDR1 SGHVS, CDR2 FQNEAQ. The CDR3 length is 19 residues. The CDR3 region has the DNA TGTGCCAGCAGCTGGGAGGCGGGCGGTAGCGGGGCCTCGCAAGAGACCCAGTACTTC. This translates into CASSWEAGGSGASQETQYF.

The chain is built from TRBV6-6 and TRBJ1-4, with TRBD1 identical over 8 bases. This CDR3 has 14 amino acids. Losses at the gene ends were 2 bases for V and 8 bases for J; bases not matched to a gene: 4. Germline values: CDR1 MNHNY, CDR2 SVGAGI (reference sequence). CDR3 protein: CASSYGQGGEKLFF. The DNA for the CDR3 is TGTGCCAGCAGTTACGGACAGGGTGGGGAAAAACTGTTTTTT.

This CDR3 reads CASSESTSNSPLHF. The CDR3 DNA is TGTGCCAGCAGTGAGTCTACCTCCAATTCACCCCTCCACTTT. J is TRBJ1-6 and V is TRBV25-1; D not certain. The V end was cut by 3 bases, the J end by 7 bases, with 10 bases between. The CDR3 consists of 14 residues. Germline V gives CDR1 MGHDK, CDR2 SYGVNS. The full variable domain, in which reference TRBV25-1 and TRBJ1-6 provide the parts outside the CDR3, is EADIYQTPRYLVIGTGKKITLECSQTMGHDKMYWYQQDPGMELHLIHYSYGVNSTEKGDLSSESTVSRIRTEHFPLTLESARPSHTSQYLCASSESTSNSPLHFGNGTRLTVT.